This TCR beta chain was captured in a study of OX40 agonist ivuxolimab in advanced cancers. Some clones are missing from TCRdb's copy, which holds only in-frame ones; the method was immunoSEQ multiplex PCR. Among more than 55,000 clones, about 91% were seen once, and the ten largest hold about an eighth. Germline lookup yields CDR1 SGHNT and CDR2 YYREEE (reference sequence). The germline V and J ends were trimmed by 4 bases and 4 bases, with 20 bases remaining between them. The CDR3 loop spans 16 amino acids. The source of this sequence is an adult with an advanced solid tumor such as melanoma, head and neck, liver or kidney cancer. The chain recombines TRBV5-4 with TRBJ2-5; D possibly corresponds to TRBD1 (6 bases). The sample was CD4+ or CD8+ T cells sorted from blood, taken in a trial of the OX40 agonist ivuxolimab. DNA for the CDR3: TGTGCCAGCAGCGACCGGGACAATGAACGGGCAGAGACCCAGTACTTC. Encoded protein: CASSDRDNERAETQYF.